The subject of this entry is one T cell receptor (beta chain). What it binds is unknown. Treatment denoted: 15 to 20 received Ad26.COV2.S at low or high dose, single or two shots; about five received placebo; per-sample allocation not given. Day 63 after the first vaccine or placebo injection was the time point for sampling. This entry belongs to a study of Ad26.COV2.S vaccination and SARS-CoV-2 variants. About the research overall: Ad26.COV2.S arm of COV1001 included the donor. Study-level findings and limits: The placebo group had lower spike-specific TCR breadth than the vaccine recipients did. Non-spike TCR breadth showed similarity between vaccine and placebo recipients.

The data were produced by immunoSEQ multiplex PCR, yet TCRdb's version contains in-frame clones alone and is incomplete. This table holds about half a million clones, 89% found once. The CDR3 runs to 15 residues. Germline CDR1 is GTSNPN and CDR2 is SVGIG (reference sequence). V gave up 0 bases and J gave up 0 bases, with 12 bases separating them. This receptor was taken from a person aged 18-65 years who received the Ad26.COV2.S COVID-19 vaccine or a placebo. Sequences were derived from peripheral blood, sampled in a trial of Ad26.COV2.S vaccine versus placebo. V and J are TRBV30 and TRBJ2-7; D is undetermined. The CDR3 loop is CAWSVLGRSSYEQYF. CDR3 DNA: TGTGCCTGGAGTGTCTTAGGCAGGAGCTCCTACGAGCAGTACTTC.